The 11 T cell receptor beta chains in this list originate from one sample, sequenced in a study of neurological immune-mediated disorders. MiXCR was run by TCRdb on the 5' RACE reads, yielding one entry per CDR3 protein. The table includes tens of thousands of distinct CDR3 sequences, 15% to 20% detected once. Sequenced material: PBMCs. These TCRs come from a middle-aged woman in good health.

As to this clonotype: A much more abundant neighbour one base away suggests this may be a read error. The rearrangement uses TRBV6-2 or TRBV6-3 and TRBJ1-1; the D gene is possibly TRBD1 (6 bases). This CDR3 is 15 amino acids long. CDR1 MNHEY and CDR2 SVGEGT come from the germline V gene. The CDR3 loop is CASSSYTGRNIEAFF. Here the CDR3 DNA reads TGTGCCAGCAGTTCATACACAGGGAGGAACATTGAAGCTTTCTTT.

The chain has TRBV18 and TRBJ2-7, with no clear D. From germline, CDR1 is KGHSH and CDR2 LQKENI. Trimming left V 2 bases short and J 2 bases short, with 13 bases between. The CDR3 spans 15 residues. DNA for the CDR3: TGTGCCAGCTCACCAGGGCCAACCACGACCTACGAGCAGTACGTC. Protein product: CASSPGPTTTYEQYV.

The table lists this clonotype with a few counts. V and J are TRBV6-5 and TRBJ1-2, with D possibly matching TRBD1 (6 bases). Deletions cut 0 bases from V and 5 bases from J, with 22 bases between. The CDR3 runs to 18 residues. Germline CDR1 MNHEY, CDR2 SVGAGI. The CDR3 loop is CASSYSSRAGQSLYGYTF. In nucleotides, the CDR3 is TGTGCCAGCAGTTACTCGAGTAGAGCCGGACAGAGCCTTTATGGCTACACCTTC.

This clonotype showed up many times. In DNA, the CDR3 is TGTGCCAGCAGTTCTCTGGGGGGGTTGAATTCACCCCTCCACTTT. Its translation: CASSSLGGLNSPLHF. V gene TRBV6-5 combines with J gene TRBJ1-6; possibly TRBD1 for D (5 bases). This CDR3 spans 15 amino acids. V shed 4 bases and J shed 7 bases, with 14 bases lying between them. CDR1 and CDR2 from the germline V gene are MNHEY and SVGAGI.

This clonotype occurred many times. V is TRBV20-1 and J is TRBJ2-5, with TRBD2 matching 9 bases. The V gene's germline CDR1 is DFQATT and CDR2 SNEGSKA (reference sequence). V dropped 7 bases and J dropped 5; count of bases not matched to a gene: 11. CDR3 length: 14 residues. The CDR3 bases are TGCAGTGTTAGGGGCGGGGGGGCCAGGGAGACCCAGTACTTC. Amino acids: CSVRGGGARETQYF.

The V gene is TRBV5-6, the J gene TRBJ1-2; D not resolved. This CDR3 has 12 residues. Trimming shortened V by 2 bases and J by 8 bases, and 10 bases separated the two germline ends. Germline CDR1 reads SGHDT; CDR2 reads YYEEEE. CDR3: CASSFGVAGYTF. The CDR3 DNA follows: TGTGCCAGCAGCTTCGGGGTGGCCGGCTACACCTTC.

In this sample, this clonotype turned up many times. The chain is built from TRBV7-3 and TRBJ2-2; 9 bases map to TRBD2. CDR3 length: 15 amino acids. From germline, CDR1 is SGHTA and CDR2 FQGTGA. With 3 bases clipped from V and 6 bases from J, the junction kept 5 bases outside the gene matches. The CDR3 DNA reads as TGTGCCAGCAGCTTCGGGACTAGCCGAGCCGGGGAGCTGTTTTTT. Its translation: CASSFGTSRAGELFF.

This chain uses TRBV2 with TRBJ1-5; TRBD1 matches at 7 bases. V shed 6 bases, J shed 9 bases, and the junction held 11 bases outside the gene matches. CDR3 length equals 14 residues. Germline lookup yields CDR1 SNHLY and CDR2 FYNNEI. The chain's CDR3 is CASSWTGEDLPQHF. Here the CDR3 DNA reads TGTGCCAGCAGCTGGACAGGAGAGGATCTGCCCCAGCATTTT.

The rearrangement uses TRBV5-1 and TRBJ2-3; TRBD2 matches 9 bases. Germline V gene sequence: CDR1 SGHRS, CDR2 YFSETQ. The V gene end was trimmed by 9 bases and the J gene end by 3 bases; junction bases not matched to a gene: 8. CDR3 length: 14 residues. For the CDR3, the DNA is TGCGCCACCGCGGGGGGGGCGTTGACAGATACGCAGTATTTT. Its translation is CATAGGALTDTQYF.

This clonotype was seen ten or more times. The chain joins TRBV20-1 to TRBJ2-3; TRBD2 agrees at 7 bases. Germline trimming cut 0 bases from V and 1 base from J; bases unmatched to any gene: 4. Germline assignment: CDR1 DFQATT and CDR2 SNEGSKA (reference sequence). This CDR3 has 15 amino acids. CDR3 nucleotides: TGCAGTGCTAGAGATTTTCGGGGGGGCACAGATACGCAGTATTTT. This codes for CSARDFRGGTDTQYF.

The sample holds a few counts of this clonotype. The junction departs from the called germline gene at one end, perhaps through a read error. The chain has TRBV7-6 and TRBJ1-1; D gene unclear. CDR1 and CDR2 (germline): SGHVS, FNYEAQ. CDR3 length equals 13 residues. The CDR3 sequence is CASSRGVKTEAFF. The CDR3 nucleotides are TGTGCCAGCAGCCGCGGAGTGAAGACTGAAGCTTTCTTT.